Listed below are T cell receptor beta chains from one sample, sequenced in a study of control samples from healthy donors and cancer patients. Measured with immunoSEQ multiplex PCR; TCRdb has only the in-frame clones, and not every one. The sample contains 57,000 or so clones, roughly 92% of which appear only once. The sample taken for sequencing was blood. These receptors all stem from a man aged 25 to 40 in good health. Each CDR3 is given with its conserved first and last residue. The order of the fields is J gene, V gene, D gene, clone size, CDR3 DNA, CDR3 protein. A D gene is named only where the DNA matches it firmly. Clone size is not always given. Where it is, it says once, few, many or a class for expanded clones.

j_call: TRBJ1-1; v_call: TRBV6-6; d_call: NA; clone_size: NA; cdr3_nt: TGTGCCAGCAGCCTACATGAGGGGTCGGCCAACACTGAAGCTTTCTTT; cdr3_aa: CASSLHEGSANTEAFF
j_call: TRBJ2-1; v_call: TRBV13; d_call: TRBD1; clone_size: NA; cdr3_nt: TGTGCCAGCAGCTTATCGGGACAGGTATCAAGAGAGCAGTTCTTC; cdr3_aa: CASSLSGQVSREQFF
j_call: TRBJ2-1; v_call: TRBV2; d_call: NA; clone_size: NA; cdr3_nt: TGTGCCAGCAGTCCTAGCCGGGGGAACTACAATGAGCAGTTCTTC; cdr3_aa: CASSPSRGNYNEQFF
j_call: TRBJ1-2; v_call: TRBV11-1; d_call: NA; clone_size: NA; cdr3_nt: TGTGCCAGCAGCTTCCAGCCAGGCCAACTGGGAGGCTACACCTTC; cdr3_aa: CASSFQPGQLGGYTF
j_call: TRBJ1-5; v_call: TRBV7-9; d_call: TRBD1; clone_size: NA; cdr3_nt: TGTGCCAGCAGCTCGCGTGGACAGGAAAACAATCAGCCCCAGCATTTT; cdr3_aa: CASSSRGQENNQPQHF
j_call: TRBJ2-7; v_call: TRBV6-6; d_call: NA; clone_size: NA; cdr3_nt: TGTGCCAGCAGTTCGACAGGATTCGGTGGCTCCTACGAGCAGTACTTC; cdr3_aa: CASSSTGFGGSYEQYF
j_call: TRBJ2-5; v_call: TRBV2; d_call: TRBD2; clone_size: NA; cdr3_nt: TGTGCCAGCTGCCCGGGAGGGGGGTACGGAATTGTGGAAGAGACCCAGTACTTC; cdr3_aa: CASCPGGGYGIVEETQYF
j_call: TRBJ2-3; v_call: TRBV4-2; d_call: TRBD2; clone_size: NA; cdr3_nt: TGTGCCAGCAGCCAAGATCAGGGACTAGCGGCAGATACGCAGTATTTT; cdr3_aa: CASSQDQGLAADTQYF
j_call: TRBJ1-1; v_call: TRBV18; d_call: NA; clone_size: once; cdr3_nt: TGTGCCAGCTCACCCACAGGAAAACCCAACACTGAAGCTTTCTTT; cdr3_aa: CASSPTGKPNTEAFF
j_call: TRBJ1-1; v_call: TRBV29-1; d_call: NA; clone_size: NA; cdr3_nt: TGCAGCGTTAGGGGCTCGACGGCGAACACTGAAGCTTTCTTT; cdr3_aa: CSVRGSTANTEAFF
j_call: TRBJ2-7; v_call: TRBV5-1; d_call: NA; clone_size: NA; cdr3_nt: TGCGCCAGCAGCCTACTAGCAGGGGGCTACGAGCAGTACTTC; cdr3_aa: CASSLLAGGYEQYF
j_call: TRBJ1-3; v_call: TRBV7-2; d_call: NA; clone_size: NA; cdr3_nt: TGTGCCAGCAGCTACGACAGCTCTGGAAACACCATATATTTT; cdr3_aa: CASSYDSSGNTIYF
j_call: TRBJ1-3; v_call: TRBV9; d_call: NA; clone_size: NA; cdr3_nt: TGTGCCAGCAGCGTAGGACAGACAAACACCATATATTTT; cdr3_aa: CASSVGQTNTIYF
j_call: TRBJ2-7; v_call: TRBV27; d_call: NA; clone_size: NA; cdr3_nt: TGTGCCAGCAGTTTATCTGCCAACTACGAGCAGTACTTC; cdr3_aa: CASSLSANYEQYF
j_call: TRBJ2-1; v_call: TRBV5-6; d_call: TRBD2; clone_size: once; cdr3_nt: TGTGCCAGCAGCCCCTATTTCTACGGACTAGCGGGAGTTCGGAATGAGCAGTTCTTC; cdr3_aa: CASSPYFYGLAGVRNEQFF
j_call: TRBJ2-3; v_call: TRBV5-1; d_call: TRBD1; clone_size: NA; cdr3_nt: TGCGCCAGCAGCGAGGGACAGGGGGCAAGCCGAAGCACAGATACGCAGTATTTT; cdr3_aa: CASSEGQGASRSTDTQYF
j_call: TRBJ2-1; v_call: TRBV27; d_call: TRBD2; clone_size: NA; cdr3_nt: TGTGCCAGCCAGACCTCCGGGACTAGCGGGGGAGGTGAGCAGTTCTTC; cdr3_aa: CASQTSGTSGGGEQFF
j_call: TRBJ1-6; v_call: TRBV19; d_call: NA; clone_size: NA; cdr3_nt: TGTGCCAGTAGTATCAATACCAGGGTCGATAATTCACCCCTCCACTTT; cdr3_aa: CASSINTRVDNSPLHF
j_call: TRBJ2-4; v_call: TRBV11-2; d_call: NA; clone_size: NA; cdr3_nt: TGTGCCAGCAGCTTAGGGCGGGGTGGGACGGCTTATTACATTCAGTACTTC; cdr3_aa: CASSLGRGGTAYYIQYF
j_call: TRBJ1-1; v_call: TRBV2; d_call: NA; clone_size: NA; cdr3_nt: TGTGCCAGCAGTCCAGGAATGAACACTGAAGCTTTCTTT; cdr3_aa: CASSPGMNTEAFF